One sample yielded the 22 T cell receptor beta chains listed below, sequenced in a study of metastatic and nonmetastatic thyroid tumors (dated by TCRdb to the early 2020s). None of the patients had been given any treatment before thyroid surgery. Receptor libraries were prepared by PCR. The run used an Illumina HiSeq 4000. TCRdb reprocessing: public reads trimmed at Q25 with fastp, clones called with MiXCR, in-frame beta chains kept. A total of roughly 35,000 clones appear in this sample, less than 40% of them only once. The leading ten clones occupy approximately 22% of the sample. What was sequenced was tumor tissue. The source is a female donor with papillary thyroid cancer or a benign thyroid nodule (not recorded which). Some clones in this sample may be carry-over from other donors' samples.

The V call is TRBV28, the J call TRBJ2-7, with D maybe TRBD1 (6 bases). The CDR3 has 13 residues. Germline CDR1 and CDR2: MDHEN and SYDVKM. Trimming took off 9 bases at V and 2 bases at J, with 14 bases between the two ends. The CDR3: CASYGQTPYEQYF. CDR3 DNA sequence: TGTGCCAGTTACGGACAGACTCCCTACGAGCAGTACTTC.

In its sample, this clone was seen many times. The chain has TRBV19 and TRBJ1-1; D call uncertain. Germline CDR1 LNHDA, CDR2 SQIVND (reference sequence). The CDR3 length is 13 residues. With 3 bases removed from V and 1 base from J, the gap between germline ends came to 6 bases. The DNA for the CDR3 is TGTGCCAGTAGTATCTCGCAGAACACTGAAGCTTTCTTT. As protein: CASSISQNTEAFF.

As to this clone: An end of the junction differs from the germline gene, which may be a read error. This chain links TRBV7-8 with TRBJ1-1; D unclear. The CDR3 consists of 14 residues. The germline gives CDR1 SGHVS, CDR2 FQNEAQ. The chain's CDR3 is CASSAAVPDTESFF. CDR3 nucleotide sequence: TGTGCCAGCAGCGCGGCCGTCCCAGACACTGAATCTTTCTTT.

There are a few counts of this clone. The J gene is TRBJ2-2, the V gene TRBV20-1, with D unresolved. V lost 1 base, J lost 3 bases, and 12 bases lay in between. This CDR3 is 15 amino acids long. CDR1 and CDR2 (germline): DFQATT, SNEGSKA (reference sequence). The CDR3 spells CSARAPALHTGELFF. The CDR3 nucleotides are TGCAGTGCTAGAGCTCCAGCACTTCACACCGGGGAGCTGTTTTTT.

This clone was counted between two and nine times. The gene calls are TRBV28 and TRBJ2-2; 7 bases are a match to TRBD1. Germline V gene lookup returns CDR1 MDHEN and CDR2 SYDVKM. V was pared by 3 bases and J by 7 bases, with 8 bases of the junction left unmatched. The CDR3 length is 15 residues. The CDR3 nucleotides are TGTGCCAGCAGTTTTTATAGGGGGCCGAGCGGGGAGCTGTTTTTT. Encoded protein: CASSFYRGPSGELFF.

V usage is TRBV20-1 and J usage is TRBJ2-1, with 9 positions matching TRBD1. Germline CDR1 DFQATT, CDR2 SNEGSKA (reference sequence). Trimming at V came to 2 bases and at J to 7 bases, leaving 6 bases not matched to a gene. The CDR3 is 14 residues long. CDR3 sequence: CSARNTQGANEQFF. Here the CDR3 DNA reads TGCAGTGCTAGAAATACACAGGGGGCAAATGAGCAGTTCTTC.

This clone appeared a few times. V gene TRBV27 combines with J gene TRBJ2-7; D call uncertain. CDR3 length equals 14 residues. Trimming shortened V by 0 bases and J by 1 base, and 7 bases separated the two germline ends. Germline CDR1 and CDR2: MNHEY and SMNVEV (reference sequence). DNA for the CDR3: TGTGCCAGCAGTTTATCGGAGATTTCCTACGAGCAGTACTTC. This gives the protein CASSLSEISYEQYF.

This clone occurred a few times. This chain uses TRBV5-1 with TRBJ2-5; a weak D match, TRBD2 (6 bases). The CDR3 has 13 amino acids. Per the germline V gene, CDR1 is SGHRS and CDR2 is YFSETQ. Trimming took 7 bases from V and 1 from J, leaving 11 bases between them. The CDR3 reads CASRSGLQETQYF. CDR3 coding DNA: TGCGCCAGCCGGAGCGGGCTCCAAGAGACCCAGTACTTC.

The chain carries TRBV5-1 and TRBJ1-3; D unresolved. The CDR3 sequence is 13 residues long. V shed 4 bases and J shed 4 bases, with 9 bases lying between them. Germline CDR1 reads SGHRS; CDR2 reads YFSETQ. The CDR3 is CASSSETGNTIYF. The CDR3 DNA reads TGCGCCAGCAGCAGTGAGACAGGAAACACCATATATTTT.

In this sample, this clone turned up once. The chain combines TRBV20-1 with TRBJ1-2; no definite D call. The CDR3 runs to 12 residues. V gave up 5 bases and J gave up 4 bases, with 11 bases separating them. The germline V gene has CDR1 DFQATT and CDR2 SNEGSKA (reference sequence). The CDR3 sequence: CSAPTGPYGYTF. In nucleotides, the CDR3 is TGCAGTGCTCCCACCGGCCCCTATGGCTACACCTTC.

The chain uses TRBV28 and TRBJ2-4; the D call may be TRBD1 or TRBD2 (5 bases each). V lost 3 bases and J lost 6, with 18 bases in between. There are 16 residues in the CDR3. Germline assignment: CDR1 MDHEN and CDR2 SYDVKM. The CDR3 here is CASSFGGMVPSNIQYF. In DNA, the CDR3 is TGTGCCAGCAGTTTTGGGGGTATGGTTCCCTCAAACATTCAGTACTTC.

This clone was picked up a small number of times. The V gene is TRBV12-3 or TRBV12-4, the J gene TRBJ2-3; unclear D gene. The length of the CDR3 is 15 residues. Trimming cost V 4 bases and J 1 base, with 12 bases left between them. As DNA, the CDR3 is TGTGCCAGCAGTTCAGAAGATCATGGCACAGATACGCAGTATTTT. Amino acids: CASSSEDHGTDTQYF.

This clone showed up just a few times. The junction differs from germline at one of its ends, possibly a read error. This chain links TRBV6-1 with TRBJ2-6; D is undetermined. Germline values: CDR1 MNHNS, CDR2 SASEGT. The length of the CDR3 is 16 residues. CDR3: CASKGQAFSGSNVLTF. CDR3 DNA: TGTGCCAGCAAGGGCCAGGCGTTCTCTGGGTCCAACGTCCTGACTTTC.

The CDR3 nucleotides read TGTGCCAGCAGCCTCCGGGACAGGGGTAACGAGCAGTACTTC. As protein: CASSLRDRGNEQYF. The V call is TRBV4-2, the J call TRBJ2-7; 10 positions match TRBD1. The CDR3 sequence is 14 residues long. Germline loops: CDR1 LGHNA, CDR2 YNFKEQ. J was trimmed by 5 bases and V by 4 bases; bases with no gene match: 5.

This rearrangement joins TRBV11-2 to TRBJ1-2; 7 positions match TRBD1. Germline V lookup: CDR1 SGHAT, CDR2 FQNNGV. CDR3 length: 14 amino acids. J lost 8 bases, V lost 0 bases, and 6 bases had no gene match. The CDR3 region has the DNA TGTGCCAGCAGCTTAGATCGAACAGGGGAAGGCTACACCTTC. As protein: CASSLDRTGEGYTF.

This sequence joins TRBV11-2 and TRBJ1-2, with TRBD1 identical over 7 bases. This CDR3 contains 13 residues. Germline V gene lookup returns CDR1 SGHAT and CDR2 FQNNGV. V was pared by 4 bases and J by 3 bases, with 2 bases of the junction left unmatched. Here the CDR3 reads CASSSQGDYGYTF. CDR3 nucleotides: TGTGCCAGCAGCTCCCAGGGGGACTATGGCTACACCTTC.

This clone has only a few counts. The V and J genes are TRBV19 and TRBJ1-1; D possibly corresponds to TRBD1 (6 bases). Germline loops: CDR1 LNHDA, CDR2 SQIVND (reference sequence). The length of the CDR3 is 15 residues. Trimming removed 4 bases at V and 4 bases at J, with 16 bases between. The CDR3: CASSTGQKIITEAFF. The CDR3 nucleotides read TGTGCCAGTAGTACCGGACAGAAAATAATCACTGAAGCTTTCTTT. Together with reference TRBV19 and TRBJ1-1, the CDR3 gives the full variable domain: DGGITQSPKYLFRKEGQNVTLSCEQNLNHDAMYWYRQDPGQGLRLIYYSQIVNDFQKGDIAEGYSVSREKKESFPLTVTSAQKNPTAFYLCASSTGQKIITEAFFGQGTRLTVV.

The rearrangement joins TRBV28 to TRBJ2-7; perhaps TRBD1 as D (6 bases). The germline CDR1 and CDR2 sequences are MDHEN and SYDVKM. The CDR3 contains 12 residues. The CDR3: CAFQGNPYEQYF. The CDR3 DNA sequence: TGTGCGTTTCAGGGGAACCCCTACGAGCAGTACTTC.

This clone was detected only once. The gene calls are TRBV20-1 and TRBJ1-6; D gene unclear. This CDR3 is 12 amino acids long. V dropped 2 bases and J dropped 13 bases, with 12 bases sitting between them. Germline loops: CDR1 DFQATT, CDR2 SNEGSKA (reference sequence). The chain's CDR3 is CSARTSEWPLHF. For the CDR3, the DNA is TGCAGTGCTAGAACTTCGGAATGGCCCCTCCACTTT.

The chain couples TRBV11-3 to TRBJ2-7, with D tentatively TRBD2 (6 bases). Trimming stripped 6 bases from V and 0 bases from J, with 18 bases between. Germline V gene data show CDR1 as SGHNT and CDR2 as YENEEA. This CDR3 has 16 amino acids. CDR3 bases: TGTGCCAGCAGTCCAAACGGGGGTGCGGGCTCCTACGAGCAGTACTTC. Translation gives CASSPNGGAGSYEQYF.

This rearrangement joins TRBV7-2 to TRBJ2-1; either TRBD1 or TRBD2 may supply D (5 bases each). There are 14 residues in the CDR3. The germline CDR1 and CDR2 sequences are SGHTA and FQGNSA. V was shortened by 1 base and J by 6 bases, with 10 bases between the two germline ends. CDR3 nucleotide sequence: TGTGCCAGCAGCTTAGGGGGGTCCGGCAATGAGCAGTTCTTC. It is translated as CASSLGGSGNEQFF. The full variable domain, its missing parts supplied by reference TRBV7-2 and TRBJ2-1, is GAGVSQSPSNKVTEKGKDVELRCDPISGHTALYWYRQSLGQGLEFLIYFQGNSAPDKSGLPSDRFSAERTGGSVSTLTIQRTQQEDSAVYLCASSLGGSGNEQFFGPGTRLTVL.

This clone was detected a few times. The chain links TRBV10-1 to TRBJ1-2; perhaps TRBD1 as D (6 bases). CDR3 size: 15 residues. CDR1 and CDR2 from the germline V gene are WNHNN and SYGVQD (reference sequence). V lost 0 bases and J lost 4, with 12 bases in between. CDR3 sequence reads: CASSESVGQPYGYTF. The CDR3 bases are TGCGCCAGCAGTGAGTCTGTAGGACAGCCCTATGGCTACACCTTC.